The sequence of this TCR beta chain was determined in a study of T-cell reconstitution after alpha-beta-depleted transplantation in children. Study results and caveats: Reports say that about two months after transplant, the alpha-beta T cells came out of several hundred graft clones that had expanded. Where some patients showed high TCRbeta diversity at day 60, it came from recipient T cells and thymic progenitors that had survived. Among T cells one year after transplant, newly produced cells accounted for most counts and diversity.

The library targeted TCRbeta and was prepared with unique molecular identifiers. TCRdb independently ran MiXCR on the PCR reads; one entry per CDR3 protein. This sample has hundreds of thousands of distinct CDR3 sequences; 20% to 30% occur once, and the top ten carry 4% to 5.5%. This clonotype was found a few times. The antigen is not known. V lost 5 bases and J lost 5, with 15 bases in between. The CDR3 runs 14 residues. Germline assignment: CDR1 LNHDA and CDR2 SQIVND (reference sequence). This chain uses TRBV19 with TRBJ2-5; a weak D match, TRBD1 (6 bases). The source of this sequence is a female patient aged 2-15 years who had a stem cell transplant for congenital amegakaryocytic thrombocytopenia, so the T cells may come from the graft donor. The sequencing used PBMCs, mostly from graft donor cells, collected 360 days after TCRalphabeta/CD19-depleted stem cell transplant. Here the CDR3 DNA reads TGTGCCAGTAGTTTACAGGGTTTTGGCGAGACCCAGTACTTC. It encodes CASSLQGFGETQYF.